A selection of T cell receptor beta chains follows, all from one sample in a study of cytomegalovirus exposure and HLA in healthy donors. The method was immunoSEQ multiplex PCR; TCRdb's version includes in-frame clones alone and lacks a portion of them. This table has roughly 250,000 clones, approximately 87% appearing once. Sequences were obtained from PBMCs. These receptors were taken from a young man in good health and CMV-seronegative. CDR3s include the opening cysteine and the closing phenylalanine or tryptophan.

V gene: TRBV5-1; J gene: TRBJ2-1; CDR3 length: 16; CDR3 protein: CASSSPSELPRNEQFF
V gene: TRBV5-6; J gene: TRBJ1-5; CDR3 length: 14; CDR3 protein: CASSFSGLNQPQHF
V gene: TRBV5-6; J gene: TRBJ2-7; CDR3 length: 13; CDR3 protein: CASSLTPEREQYF
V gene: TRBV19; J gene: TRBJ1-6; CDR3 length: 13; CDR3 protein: CASSLTGNSPLHF
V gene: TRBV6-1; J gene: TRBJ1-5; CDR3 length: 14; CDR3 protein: CASSDQGVGQPQHF
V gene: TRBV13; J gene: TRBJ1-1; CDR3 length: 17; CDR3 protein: CASSLSGPTLMNTEAFF
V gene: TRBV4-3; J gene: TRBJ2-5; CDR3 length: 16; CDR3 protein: CASSQDRGVLVGTQYF
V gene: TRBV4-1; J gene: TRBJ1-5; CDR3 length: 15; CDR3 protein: CASSQDRQGNQPQHF
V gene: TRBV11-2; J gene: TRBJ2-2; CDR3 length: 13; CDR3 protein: CASSLGVPGELFF
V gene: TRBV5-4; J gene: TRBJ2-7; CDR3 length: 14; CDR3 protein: CASSVASGRYEQYF
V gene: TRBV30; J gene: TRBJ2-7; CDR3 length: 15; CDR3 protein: CACLGVAGLTYEQYF
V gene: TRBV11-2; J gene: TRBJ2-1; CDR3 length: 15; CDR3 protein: CASRRGRADYNEQFF
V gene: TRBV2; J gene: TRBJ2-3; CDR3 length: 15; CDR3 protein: CASSENLVGGDTQYF
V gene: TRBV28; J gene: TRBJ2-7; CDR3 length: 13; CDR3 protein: CASSRLQGVEQYF
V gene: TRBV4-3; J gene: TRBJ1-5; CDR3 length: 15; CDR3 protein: CASSHWTGEGQPQHF
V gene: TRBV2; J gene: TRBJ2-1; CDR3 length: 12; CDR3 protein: CASSPGVFEQFF
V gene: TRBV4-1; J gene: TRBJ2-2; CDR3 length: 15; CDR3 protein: CASRPLAGNTGELFF
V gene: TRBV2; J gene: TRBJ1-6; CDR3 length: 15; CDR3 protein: CASNERGTGISPLHF
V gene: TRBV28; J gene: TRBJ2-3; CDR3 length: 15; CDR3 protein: CASRKQGAGTDTQYF
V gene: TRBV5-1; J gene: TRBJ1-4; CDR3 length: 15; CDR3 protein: CASSFLTSRDEKLFF
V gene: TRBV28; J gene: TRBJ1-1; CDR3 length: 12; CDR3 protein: CASRRAVAEAFF
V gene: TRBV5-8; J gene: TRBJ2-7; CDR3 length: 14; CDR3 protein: CASSARVAGYEQYF
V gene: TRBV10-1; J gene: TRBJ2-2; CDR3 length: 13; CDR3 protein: CASSGQHTGELFF
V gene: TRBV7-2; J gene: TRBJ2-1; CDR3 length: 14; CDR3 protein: CASSLGGIEDEQFF
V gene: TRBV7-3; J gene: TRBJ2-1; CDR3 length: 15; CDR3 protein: CASSLLAGAPNEQFF
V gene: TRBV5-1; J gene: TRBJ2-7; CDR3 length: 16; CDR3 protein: CASSPGTGYRGYEQYF
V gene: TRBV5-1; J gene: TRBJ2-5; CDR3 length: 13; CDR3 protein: CASSLVVQETQYF
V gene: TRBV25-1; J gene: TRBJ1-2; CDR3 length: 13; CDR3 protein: CASSEYDRDGYTF
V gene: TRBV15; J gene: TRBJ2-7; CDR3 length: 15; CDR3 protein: CATSRGPGLAYEQYF
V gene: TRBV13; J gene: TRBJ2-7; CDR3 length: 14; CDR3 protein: CASSLRTATYEQYF
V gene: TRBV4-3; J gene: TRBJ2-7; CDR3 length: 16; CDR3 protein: CASSHVSGTRPYEQYF
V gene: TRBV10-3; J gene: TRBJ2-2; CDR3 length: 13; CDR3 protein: CAIRAEGPGELFF
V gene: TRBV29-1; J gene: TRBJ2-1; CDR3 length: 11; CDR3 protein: CSVDDGKGQFF
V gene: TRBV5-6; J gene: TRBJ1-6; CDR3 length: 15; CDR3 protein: CASSLVSSYNSPLHF
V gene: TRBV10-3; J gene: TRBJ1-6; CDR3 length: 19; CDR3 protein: CAISESSDGLYQGSSPLHF